This T cell receptor beta chain was documented in a study of blood T cells in healthy people across ages. A minimum of 6 micrograms of total RNA was extracted per sample. Combining a sample-barcoded 5' primer with a J-beta primer mix, a second PCR ran for roughly 6 to 12 cycles. Each of the cDNA molecules was tagged by a template-switch adaptor with 12 random nucleotides. TCRdb ran MiXCR on the 5' RACE reads and lists one entry per CDR3 protein. The sample has 1,800,000 or so distinct CDR3 sequences; around 40% are singletons. The CDR3 consists of 14 residues. The germline gives CDR1 SEHNR, CDR2 FQNEAQ (reference sequence). Comments on this clonotype: This may come from a read error, since a much larger clone is one base off.

The sample was blood. V gene TRBV7-9 combines with J gene TRBJ1-6, with D perhaps matching TRBD1 (5 bases). The TCR sequence derives from a human donor in good health. The CDR3 nucleotides read TGTGTCAGCAGCTCTACCCCGGGGCATTCACCCCTCCACTTT. The encoded protein is CVSSSTPGHSPLHF.